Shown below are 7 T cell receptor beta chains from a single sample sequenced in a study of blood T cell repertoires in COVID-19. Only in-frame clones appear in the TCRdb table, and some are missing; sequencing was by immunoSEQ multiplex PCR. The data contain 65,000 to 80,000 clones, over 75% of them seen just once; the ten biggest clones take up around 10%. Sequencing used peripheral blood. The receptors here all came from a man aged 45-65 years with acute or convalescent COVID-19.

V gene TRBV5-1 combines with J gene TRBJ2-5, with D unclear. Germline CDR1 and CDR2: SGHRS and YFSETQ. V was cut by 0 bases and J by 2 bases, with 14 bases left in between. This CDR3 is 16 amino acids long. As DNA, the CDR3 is TGCGCCAGCAGCTTGGATCTGTACAGAAAACAAGAGACCCAGTACTTC. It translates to CASSLDLYRKQETQYF. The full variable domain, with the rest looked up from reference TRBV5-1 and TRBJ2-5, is KAGVTQTPRYLIKTRGQQVTLSCSPISGHRSVSWYQQTPGQGLQFLFEYFSETQRNKGNFPGRFSGRQFSNSRSEMNVSTLELGDSALYLCASSLDLYRKQETQYFGPGTRLLVL.

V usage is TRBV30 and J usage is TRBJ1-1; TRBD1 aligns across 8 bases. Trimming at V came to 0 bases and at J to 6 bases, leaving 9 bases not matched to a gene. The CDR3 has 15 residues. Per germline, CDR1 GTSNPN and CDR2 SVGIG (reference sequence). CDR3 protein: CAWSVTDRVSAEAFF. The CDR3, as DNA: TGTGCCTGGAGTGTAACGGACAGGGTCTCCGCTGAAGCTTTCTTT.

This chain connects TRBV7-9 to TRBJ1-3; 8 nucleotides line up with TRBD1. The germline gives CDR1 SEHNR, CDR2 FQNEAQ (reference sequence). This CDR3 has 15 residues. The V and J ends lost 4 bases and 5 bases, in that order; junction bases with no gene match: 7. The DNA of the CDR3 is TGTGCCAGCAGCTACCAGGGGGCTCTAAGAAACACCATATATTTT. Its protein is CASSYQGALRNTIYF.

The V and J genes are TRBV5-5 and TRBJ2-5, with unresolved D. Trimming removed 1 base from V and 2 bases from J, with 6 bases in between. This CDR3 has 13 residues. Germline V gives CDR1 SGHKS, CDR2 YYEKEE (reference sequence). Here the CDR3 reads CASSLSGQETQYF. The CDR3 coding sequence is TGTGCCAGCAGCTTGTCCGGGCAAGAGACCCAGTACTTC.

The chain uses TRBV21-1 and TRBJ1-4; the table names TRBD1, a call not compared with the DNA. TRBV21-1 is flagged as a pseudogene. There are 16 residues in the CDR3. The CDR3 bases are TGTGCCAGCCACCCGAGGGGGCCTGCCGAAAATGAAAAACTGTTTTTT. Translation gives CASHPRGPAENEKLFF.

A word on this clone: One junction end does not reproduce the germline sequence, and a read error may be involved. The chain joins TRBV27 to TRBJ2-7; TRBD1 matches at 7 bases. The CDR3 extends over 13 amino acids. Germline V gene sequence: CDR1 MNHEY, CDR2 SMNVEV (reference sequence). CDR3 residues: CASSQRGWGQPNF. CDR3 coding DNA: TGTGCCAGCAGTCAGCGCGGCTGGGGACAGCCTAACTTC.

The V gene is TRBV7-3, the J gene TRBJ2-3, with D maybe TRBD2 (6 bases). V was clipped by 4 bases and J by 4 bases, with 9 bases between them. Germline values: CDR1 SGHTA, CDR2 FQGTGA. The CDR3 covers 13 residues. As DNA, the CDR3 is TGTGCCAGCAGCTCCTGGGGGGCAGATACGCAGTATTTT. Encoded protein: CASSSWGADTQYF.